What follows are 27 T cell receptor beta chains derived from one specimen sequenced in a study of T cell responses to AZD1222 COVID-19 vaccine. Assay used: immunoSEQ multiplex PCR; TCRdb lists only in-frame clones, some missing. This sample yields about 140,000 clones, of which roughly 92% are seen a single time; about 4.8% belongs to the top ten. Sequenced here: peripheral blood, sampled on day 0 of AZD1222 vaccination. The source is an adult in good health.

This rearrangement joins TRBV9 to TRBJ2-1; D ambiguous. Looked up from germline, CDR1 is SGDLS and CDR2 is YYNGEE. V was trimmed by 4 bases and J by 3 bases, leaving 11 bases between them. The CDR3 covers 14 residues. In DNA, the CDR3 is TGTGCCAGCAGCTCACGCACGGGCTACAATGAGCAGTTCTTC. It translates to CASSSRTGYNEQFF. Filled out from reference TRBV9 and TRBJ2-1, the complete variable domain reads DSGVTQTPKHLITATGQRVTLRCSPRSGDLSVYWYQQSLDQGLQFLIQYYNGEERAKGNILERFSAQQFPDLHSELNLSSLELGDSALYFCASSSRTGYNEQFFGPGTRLTVL.

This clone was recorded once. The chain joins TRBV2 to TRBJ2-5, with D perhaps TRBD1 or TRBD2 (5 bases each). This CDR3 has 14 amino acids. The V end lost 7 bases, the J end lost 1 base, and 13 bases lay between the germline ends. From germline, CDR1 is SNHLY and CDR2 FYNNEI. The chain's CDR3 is CASTPGPSQETQYF. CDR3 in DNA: TGTGCCAGCACCCCGGGACCGAGCCAAGAGACCCAGTACTTC.

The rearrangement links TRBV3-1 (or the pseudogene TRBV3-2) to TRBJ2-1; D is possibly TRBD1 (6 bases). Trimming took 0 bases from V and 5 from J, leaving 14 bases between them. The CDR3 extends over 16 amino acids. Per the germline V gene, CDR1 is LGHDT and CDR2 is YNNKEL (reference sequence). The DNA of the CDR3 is TGTGCCAGCAGCCAAGAGGGCAGGGGCCCCCACAATGAGCAGTTCTTC. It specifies CASSQEGRGPHNEQFF.

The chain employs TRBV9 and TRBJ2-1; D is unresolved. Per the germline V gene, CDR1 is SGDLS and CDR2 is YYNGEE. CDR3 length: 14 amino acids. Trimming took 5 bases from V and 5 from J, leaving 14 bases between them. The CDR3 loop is CASSLLSDDNEQFF. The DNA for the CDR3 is TGTGCCAGCAGTTTACTTTCCGACGACAATGAGCAGTTCTTC.

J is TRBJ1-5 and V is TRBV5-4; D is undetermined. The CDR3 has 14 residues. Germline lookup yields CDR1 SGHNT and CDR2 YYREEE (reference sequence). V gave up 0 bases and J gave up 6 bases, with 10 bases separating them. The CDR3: CASSLDRVGQPQHF. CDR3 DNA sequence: TGTGCCAGCAGCTTGGACCGGGTAGGTCAGCCCCAGCATTTT. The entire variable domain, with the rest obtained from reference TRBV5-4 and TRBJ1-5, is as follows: ETGVTQSPTHLIKTRGQQVTLRCSSQSGHNTVSWYQQALGQGPQFIFQYYREEENGRGNFPPRFSGLQFPNYSSELNVNALELDDSALYLCASSLDRVGQPQHFGDGTRLSIL.

The CDR3 is CASSKLQGGFTEAFF. CDR3 bases: TGTGCCAGTAGTAAACTACAGGGGGGGTTCACTGAAGCTTTCTTT. The V call is TRBV19, the J call TRBJ1-1; 8 bases match TRBD1. CDR1 LNHDA and CDR2 SQIVND come from the germline V gene (reference sequence). The ends lost 4 bases at V and 4 bases at J; junction bases unmatched: 8. The CDR3 is made up of 15 amino acids.

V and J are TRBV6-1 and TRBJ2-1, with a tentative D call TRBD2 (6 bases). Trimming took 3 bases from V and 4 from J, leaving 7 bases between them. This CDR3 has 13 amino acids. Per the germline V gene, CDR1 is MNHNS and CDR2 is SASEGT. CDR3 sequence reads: CASSETSYNEQFF. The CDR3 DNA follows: TGTGCCAGCAGTGAGACTAGTTACAATGAGCAGTTCTTC.

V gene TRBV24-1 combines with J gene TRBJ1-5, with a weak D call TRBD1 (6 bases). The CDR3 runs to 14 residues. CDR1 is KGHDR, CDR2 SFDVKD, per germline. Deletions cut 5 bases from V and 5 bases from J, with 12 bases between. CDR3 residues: CATSGGGGYQPQHF. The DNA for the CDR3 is TGTGCCACCAGTGGAGGGGGAGGATATCAGCCCCAGCATTTT.

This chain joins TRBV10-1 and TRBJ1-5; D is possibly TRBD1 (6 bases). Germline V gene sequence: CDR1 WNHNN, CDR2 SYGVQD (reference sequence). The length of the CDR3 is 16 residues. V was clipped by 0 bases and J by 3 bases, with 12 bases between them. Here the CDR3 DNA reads TGCGCCAGCAGTGAGTCGGGAACAGGGCTCAATCAGCCCCAGCATTTT. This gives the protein CASSESGTGLNQPQHF.

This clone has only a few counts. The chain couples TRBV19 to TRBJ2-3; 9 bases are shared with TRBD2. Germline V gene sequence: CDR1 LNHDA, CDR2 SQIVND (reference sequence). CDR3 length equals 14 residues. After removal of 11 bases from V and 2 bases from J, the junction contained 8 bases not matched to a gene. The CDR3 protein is CAVRSGRTTDTQYF. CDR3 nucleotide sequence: TGTGCCGTTAGGAGCGGGAGGACCACAGATACGCAGTATTTT.

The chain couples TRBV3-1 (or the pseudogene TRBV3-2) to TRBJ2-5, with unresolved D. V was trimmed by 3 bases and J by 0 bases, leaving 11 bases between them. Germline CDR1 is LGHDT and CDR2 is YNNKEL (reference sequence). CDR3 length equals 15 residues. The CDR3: CASSHRGGNQETQYF. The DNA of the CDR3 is TGTGCCAGCAGCCACCGAGGTGGGAACCAAGAGACCCAGTACTTC.

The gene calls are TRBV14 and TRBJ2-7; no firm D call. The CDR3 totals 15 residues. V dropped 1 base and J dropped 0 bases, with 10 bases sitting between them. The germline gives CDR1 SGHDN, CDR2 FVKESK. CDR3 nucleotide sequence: TGTGCCAGCAGCCAAGGACGGCAGTACTCCTACGAGCAGTACTTC. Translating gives CASSQGRQYSYEQYF.

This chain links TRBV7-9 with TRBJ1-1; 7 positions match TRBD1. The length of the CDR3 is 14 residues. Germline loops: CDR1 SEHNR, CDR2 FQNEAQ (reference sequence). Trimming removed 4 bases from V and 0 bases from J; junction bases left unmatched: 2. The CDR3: CASSYRGMNTEAFF. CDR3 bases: TGTGCCAGCAGCTACAGGGGAATGAACACTGAAGCTTTCTTT.

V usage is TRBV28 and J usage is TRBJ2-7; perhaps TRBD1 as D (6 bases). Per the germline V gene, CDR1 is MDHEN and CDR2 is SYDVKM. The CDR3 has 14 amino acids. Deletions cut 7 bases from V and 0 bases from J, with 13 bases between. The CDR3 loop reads CASMVKGGSYEQYF. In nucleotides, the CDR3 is TGTGCCAGCATGGTTAAAGGGGGCTCCTACGAGCAGTACTTC.

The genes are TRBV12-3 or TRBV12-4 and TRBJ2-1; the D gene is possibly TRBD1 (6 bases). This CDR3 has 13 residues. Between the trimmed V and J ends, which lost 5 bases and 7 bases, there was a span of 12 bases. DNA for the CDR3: TGTGCCAGCAGTGAGGTCCAGGGGAATGAGCAGTTCTTC. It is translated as CASSEVQGNEQFF.

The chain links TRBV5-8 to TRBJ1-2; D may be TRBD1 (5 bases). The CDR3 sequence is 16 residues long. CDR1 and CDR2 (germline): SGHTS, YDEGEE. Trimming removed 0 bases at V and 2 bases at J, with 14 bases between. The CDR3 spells CASSLVLGEWNYGYTF. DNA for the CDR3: TGTGCCAGCAGCTTGGTATTAGGGGAATGGAACTATGGCTACACCTTC. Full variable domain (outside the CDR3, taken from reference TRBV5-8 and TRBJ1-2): EAGVTQSPTHLIKTRGQQATLRCSPISGHTSVYWYQQALGLGLQFLLWYDEGEERNRGNFPPRFSGRQFPNYSSELNVNALELEDSALYLCASSLVLGEWNYGYTFGSGTRLTVV.

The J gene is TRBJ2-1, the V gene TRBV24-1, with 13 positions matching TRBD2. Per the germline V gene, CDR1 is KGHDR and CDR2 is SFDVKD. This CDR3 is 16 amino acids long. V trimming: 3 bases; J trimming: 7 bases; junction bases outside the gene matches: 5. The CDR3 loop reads CATSDPKTSGRNEQFF. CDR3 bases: TGTGCCACCAGTGATCCGAAGACTAGCGGGAGGAATGAGCAGTTCTTC.

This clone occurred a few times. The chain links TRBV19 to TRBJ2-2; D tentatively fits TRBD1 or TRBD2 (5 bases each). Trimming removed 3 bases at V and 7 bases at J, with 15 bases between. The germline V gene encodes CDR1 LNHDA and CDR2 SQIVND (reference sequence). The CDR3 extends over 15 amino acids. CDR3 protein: CASSIGWGKGGELFF. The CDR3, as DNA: TGTGCCAGTAGTATCGGCTGGGGGAAGGGCGGGGAGCTGTTTTTT. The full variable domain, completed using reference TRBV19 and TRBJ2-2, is DGGITQSPKYLFRKEGQNVTLSCEQNLNHDAMYWYRQDPGQGLRLIYYSQIVNDFQKGDIAEGYSVSREKKESFPLTVTSAQKNPTAFYLCASSIGWGKGGELFFGEGSRLTVL.

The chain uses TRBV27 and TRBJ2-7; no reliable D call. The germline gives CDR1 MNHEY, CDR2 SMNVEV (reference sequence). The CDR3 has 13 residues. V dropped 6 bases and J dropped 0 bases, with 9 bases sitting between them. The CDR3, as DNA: TGTGCCAGCAGGGATATTGCCTCCTACGAGCAGTACTTC. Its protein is CASRDIASYEQYF.

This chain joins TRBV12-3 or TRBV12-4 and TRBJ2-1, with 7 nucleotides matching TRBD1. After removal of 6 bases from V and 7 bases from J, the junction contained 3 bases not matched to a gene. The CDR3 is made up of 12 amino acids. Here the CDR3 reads CASRVQGNEQFF. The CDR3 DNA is TGTGCCAGCAGGGTACAGGGGAATGAGCAGTTCTTC.

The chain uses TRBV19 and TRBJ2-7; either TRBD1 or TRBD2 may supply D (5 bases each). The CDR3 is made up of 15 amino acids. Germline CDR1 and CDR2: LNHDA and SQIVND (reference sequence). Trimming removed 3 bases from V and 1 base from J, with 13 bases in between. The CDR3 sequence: CASSMTPGRSYEQYF. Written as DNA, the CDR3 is TGTGCCAGTAGTATGACGCCGGGACGATCCTACGAGCAGTACTTC.

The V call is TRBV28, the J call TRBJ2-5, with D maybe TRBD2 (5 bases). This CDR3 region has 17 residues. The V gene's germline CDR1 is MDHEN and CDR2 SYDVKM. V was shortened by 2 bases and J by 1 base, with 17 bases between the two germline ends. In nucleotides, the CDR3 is TGTGCCAGCAGTTTAATACTGAGAGGGAGATCCCAAGAGACCCAGTACTTC. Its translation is CASSLILRGRSQETQYF.

In DNA form, the CDR3 reads TGTGCCAGCAGTAGGGTAGGAGGGAACGGCTACGAGCAGTACTTC. Translation gives CASSRVGGNGYEQYF. This chain links TRBV6-4 with TRBJ2-7; weak D call: TRBD2 (6 bases). The germline V and J ends were trimmed by 5 bases and 3 bases, with 17 bases remaining between them. Germline assignment: CDR1 MRHNA and CDR2 SNTAGT. The CDR3 extends over 15 amino acids.

CDR3 DNA: TGTGCCAGCAGTGACGGGGATAGGGGCAATCAGCCCCAGCATTTT. It translates to CASSDGDRGNQPQHF. This rearrangement joins TRBV2 to TRBJ1-5; D remains ambiguous. The CDR3 extends over 15 amino acids. Germline V gives CDR1 SNHLY, CDR2 FYNNEI. Trimming cost V 3 bases and J 2 bases, with 11 bases left between them.

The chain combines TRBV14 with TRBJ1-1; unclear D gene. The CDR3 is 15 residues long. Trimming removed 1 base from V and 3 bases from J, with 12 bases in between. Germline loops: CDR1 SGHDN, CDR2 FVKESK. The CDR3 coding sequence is TGTGCCAGCAGCCAAGCAGGCAGATTCTACACTGAAGCTTTCTTT. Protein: CASSQAGRFYTEAFF. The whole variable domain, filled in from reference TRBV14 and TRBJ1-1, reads EAGVTQFPSHSVIEKGQTVTLRCDPISGHDNLYWYRRVMGKEIKFLLHFVKESKQDESGMPNNRFLAERTGGTYSTLKVQPAELEDSGVYFCASSQAGRFYTEAFFGQGTRLTVV.

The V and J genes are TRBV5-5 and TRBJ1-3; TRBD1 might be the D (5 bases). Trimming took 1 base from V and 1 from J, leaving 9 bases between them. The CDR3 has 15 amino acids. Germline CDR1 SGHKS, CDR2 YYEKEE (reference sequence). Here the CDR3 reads CASSLSGGSGNTIYF. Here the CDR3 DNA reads TGTGCCAGCAGCTTGTCGGGGGGATCTGGAAACACCATATATTTT. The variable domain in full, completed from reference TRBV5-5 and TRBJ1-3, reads DAGVTQSPTHLIKTRGQQVTLRCSPISGHKSVSWYQQVLGQGPQFIFQYYEKEERGRGNFPDRFSARQFPNYSSELNVNALLLGDSALYLCASSLSGGSGNTIYFGEGSWLTVV.

The CDR3 protein is CSVEEDPGQGDEKLFF. CDR3 in DNA: TGCAGCGTTGAAGAGGATCCGGGACAGGGAGATGAAAAACTGTTTTTT. This sequence joins TRBV29-1 and TRBJ1-4; 9 nucleotides line up with TRBD1. Trimming took 0 bases from V and 6 from J; bases not matched to a gene: 8. The CDR3 is 16 residues long. Germline CDR1 and CDR2: SQVTM and ANQGSEA.